Each of the 25 T cell receptor beta chains below was sequenced from the same sample in a study of regulatory and conventional T cells in RAG deficiency. Blood CD4+ CD25-low CD127-high conventional T cells supplied the genomic DNA template. TCRdb's table, derived via immunoSEQ multiplex PCR, lists solely in-frame clones and lacks some. The sample yields about 30,000 clones, about 96% seen once. In addition, the sample was reused for a study of regulatory T cells. Turning to that study: Primers: 52 TRBV forward and 13 TRBJ reverse.

The sequenced sample consisted of CD25- CD4+ T cells sorted from blood. The receptors were sampled from a human donor in good health.

The CDR3 loop is CAWYTGSGANVLTF. CDR3 DNA sequence: TGTGCCTGGTATACAGGGTCTGGGGCCAACGTCCTGACTTTC. This chain joins TRBV30 and TRBJ2-6; a weak D match, TRBD1 (6 bases). CDR1 and CDR2 from the germline V gene are GTSNPN and SVGIG (reference sequence). This CDR3 is built from 14 residues. V lost 5 bases and J lost 1, with 9 bases in between.

The chain combines TRBV7-3 with TRBJ2-1, with D tentatively TRBD2 (6 bases). V lost 4 bases to trimming and J lost 8 bases, with 18 bases between them. The germline gives CDR1 SGHTA, CDR2 FQGTGA. The CDR3 extends over 15 amino acids. As DNA, the CDR3 is TGTGCCAGCAGCTCCGGACTACCGGGTGGTCATGAGCAGTTCTTC. Translation: CASSSGLPGGHEQFF.

The chain has TRBV29-1 and TRBJ1-2; 7 positions match TRBD1. V lost 0 bases to trimming and J lost 1 base; unmatched junction nucleotides: 5. This CDR3 is 15 amino acids long. Per the germline V gene, CDR1 is SQVTM and CDR2 is ANQGSEA. CDR3 sequence (DNA): TGCAGCGTTGAAGATCAGGGGGGCCTTAACTATGGCTACACCTTC. Translated: CSVEDQGGLNYGYTF.

The rearrangement uses TRBV11-1 and TRBJ2-2, with 8 nucleotides matching TRBD2. Germline V gene data show CDR1 as SGHAT and CDR2 as FQDESV (reference sequence). The CDR3 covers 16 residues. After removal of 3 bases from V and 6 bases from J, the junction contained 9 bases not matched to a gene. The CDR3 loop reads CASSFFSFGGAGELFF. The CDR3 nucleotides read TGTGCCAGCAGCTTCTTCTCTTTCGGGGGGGCCGGGGAGCTGTTTTTT. Drawing the rest from reference TRBV11-1 and TRBJ2-2, the complete variable domain is EAEVAQSPRYKITEKSQAVAFWCDPISGHATLYWYRQILGQGPELLVQFQDESVVDDSQLPKDRFSAERLKGVDSTLKIQPAELGDSAMYLCASSFFSFGGAGELFFGEGSRLTVL.

The V and J genes are TRBV4-3 and TRBJ1-5; 7 nucleotides agree with TRBD1. This CDR3 spans 15 amino acids. From germline, CDR1 is LGHNA and CDR2 YSLEER. The J segment lost 4 bases and the V segment lost 4 bases, leaving 7 bases of the junction unmatched. This CDR3 is CASSLLWTGNQPQHF. The CDR3 DNA is TGCGCCAGCAGCCTGCTATGGACAGGAAATCAGCCCCAGCATTTT.

The rearrangement uses TRBV7-3 and TRBJ2-2; 11 nucleotides align to TRBD2. V gave up 1 base and J gave up 7 bases; unmatched junction bases: 2. Germline CDR1 and CDR2: SGHTA and FQGTGA. The CDR3 contains 15 residues. The CDR3 DNA follows: TGTGCCAGCAGCTTAAGTGGGACTAGCGGCGGGGAGCTGTTTTTT. Translating it yields CASSLSGTSGGELFF.

The chain joins TRBV10-3 to TRBJ1-5; unclear D gene. Germline CDR1 ENHRY, CDR2 SYGVKD. CDR3 length: 16 residues. Trimming took 3 bases from V and 6 from J, leaving 18 bases between them. CDR3 amino acids: CAISESLVEPSQPQHF. In nucleotides, the CDR3 is TGTGCCATCAGTGAATCCCTTGTGGAGCCTAGTCAGCCCCAGCATTTT.

This clone showed up just once. The chain is built from TRBV9 and TRBJ2-2, with D possibly TRBD1 on 6 matching bases. Germline CDR1 reads SGDLS; CDR2 reads YYNGEE. The CDR3 spans 15 residues. Between the trimmed V and J ends, which lost 0 bases and 5 bases, there was a span of 11 bases. CDR3 protein: CASSVGTGTTGELFF. The CDR3 DNA follows: TGTGCCAGCAGCGTAGGAACAGGGACGACCGGGGAGCTGTTTTTT.

V is TRBV7-8 and J is TRBJ2-1; 10 bases are shared with TRBD2. Germline values: CDR1 SGHVS, CDR2 FQNEAQ. V was clipped by 4 bases and J by 7 bases; unmatched bases: 7. This CDR3 comprises 15 residues. This CDR3 reads CASSSLAGVSNEQFF. CDR3 sequence (DNA): TGTGCCAGCAGCTCGCTAGCGGGAGTATCAAATGAGCAGTTCTTC.

V is TRBV30 and J is TRBJ2-7; a weak D match, TRBD2 (6 bases). Trimming took 2 bases from V and 10 from J, leaving 15 bases between them. The length of the CDR3 is 12 residues. Germline assignment: CDR1 GTSNPN and CDR2 SVGIG (reference sequence). CDR3 in DNA: TGTGCCTGGAGTCCCCTTTCGGGGGAACAGTACTTC. Its translation is CAWSPLSGEQYF.

This clone was found a few times. The chain has TRBV4-1 and TRBJ1-5; no clear D gene. CDR1 is MGHRA and CDR2 is YSYEKL in the germline V gene. V lost 0 bases and J lost 0, with 9 bases in between. The CDR3 loop spans 16 amino acids. CDR3 region: CASSQDSSRSNQPQHF. The CDR3 DNA follows: TGCGCCAGCAGCCAAGATTCGAGCCGTAGCAATCAGCCCCAGCATTTT.

This clone was observed once. The chain is built from TRBV6-5 and TRBJ2-7, with D maybe TRBD1 (6 bases). The V end was cut by 4 bases, the J end by 3 bases, with 16 bases between. Germline CDR1 and CDR2: MNHEY and SVGAGI. This CDR3 is built from 15 residues. The CDR3 sequence is CASSLLDRIHYEQYF. The CDR3 DNA reads as TGTGCCAGCAGTTTACTTGACAGGATACACTACGAGCAGTACTTC.

J is TRBJ2-1 and V is TRBV18, with 15 bases that match TRBD2. With 4 bases clipped from V and 5 bases from J, the junction kept 0 bases outside the gene matches. The CDR3 totals 15 residues. CDR1 is KGHSH, CDR2 LQKENI, per germline. The CDR3 nucleotides are TGTGCCAGCTCACGGACTAGCGGGAGGGACAATGAGCAGTTCTTC. Translating gives CASSRTSGRDNEQFF.

The chain couples TRBV10-3 to TRBJ2-1, with D uncertain. The V and J ends lost 6 bases and 7 bases respectively, with 19 bases between them. This CDR3 spans 15 amino acids. The germline CDR1 and CDR2 sequences are ENHRY and SYGVKD. CDR3 amino acids: CAISQTKQITNEQFF. CDR3 DNA: TGTGCCATCAGCCAAACCAAACAAATAACAAATGAGCAGTTCTTC.

The chain recombines TRBV4-1 with TRBJ2-5, with TRBD2 as a possible D gene (6 bases). The CDR3 extends over 16 amino acids. Germline CDR1 MGHRA, CDR2 YSYEKL. Trimming removed 0 bases at V and 2 bases at J, with 13 bases between. The CDR3, as DNA: TGCGCCAGCAGCCAAGATCCCCAGCGGGTTCAAGAGACCCAGTACTTC. It encodes CASSQDPQRVQETQYF.

V is TRBV10-3 and J is TRBJ2-5; D gene ambiguous. The end of the DNA aligns better with TRBJ2-7, so the J call may be wrong. Germline CDR1 and CDR2: ENHRY and SYGVKD. This CDR3 has 13 residues. CDR3 in DNA: TGTGCCATCAGTGTTGAAGTCTCCTACGAGCAGTACTTC. Translated, it gives CAISVEVSYEQYF.

The chain is built from TRBV7-2 and TRBJ1-5; D not resolved. There are 15 residues in the CDR3. Germline V gives CDR1 SGHTA, CDR2 FQGNSA. Between the trimmed V and J ends, which lost 2 bases and 6 bases, there was a span of 14 bases. For the CDR3, the DNA is TGTGCCAGCAGCTTATCGGTTTCCGAGCTTCAGCCCCAGCATTTT. This gives the protein CASSLSVSELQPQHF.

The chain joins TRBV5-1 to TRBJ1-6; D ambiguous. The CDR3 has 12 amino acids. The germline V gene encodes CDR1 SGHRS and CDR2 YFSETQ. With 3 bases removed from V and 5 bases from J, the gap between germline ends came to 3 bases. In nucleotides, the CDR3 is TGCGCCAGCAGCTCTAATAATTCACCCCTCCACTTT. Its translation is CASSSNNSPLHF.

The rearrangement links TRBV2 to TRBJ1-2, with TRBD1 as a possible D gene (5 bases). CDR3 size: 15 residues. Germline V CDR1 and CDR2: SNHLY, FYNNEI. V was trimmed by 8 bases and J by 6 bases, leaving 22 bases between them. The chain's CDR3 is CASATLELGRDGYTF. Written as DNA, the CDR3 is TGTGCCAGCGCTACCCTTGAGTTGGGCAGGGATGGCTACACCTTC.

As to this clone: A junction boundary mismatches the germline segment, possibly from a read error. The J gene is TRBJ2-5, the V gene TRBV7-9; 8 positions match TRBD1. Germline loops: CDR1 SEHNR, CDR2 FQNEAQ (reference sequence). This CDR3 region has 13 residues. Here the CDR3 DNA reads TGTGCCAGCAGCCCGGGACAGGCGAATGTCCCTCACTTC. It encodes CASSPGQANVPHF.

The CDR3 DNA follows: TGTGCCAGCAGCCTCCAGGGGGTGGTCACCGGGGAGCTGTTTTTT. As protein: CASSLQGVVTGELFF. The chain joins TRBV28 to TRBJ2-2; 7 bases are shared with TRBD1. V dropped 6 bases and J dropped 4; count of bases not matched to a gene: 8. Germline CDR1 MDHEN, CDR2 SYDVKM. CDR3 length: 15 residues.

This chain links TRBV2 with TRBJ1-1, with D uncertain. Germline CDR1 SNHLY, CDR2 FYNNEI. This CDR3 has 12 residues. Trimming shortened V by 3 bases and J by 8 bases, and 10 bases separated the two germline ends. CDR3 sequence reads: CASSDPTSEAFF. The DNA of the CDR3 is TGTGCCAGCAGTGACCCAACATCGGAAGCTTTCTTT.

The count of this clone is one. The V and J genes are TRBV5-1 and TRBJ2-7, with D tentatively TRBD2 (5 bases). The CDR3 extends over 15 amino acids. Germline CDR1 and CDR2: SGHRS and YFSETQ. The V and J ends lost 0 bases and 4 bases respectively, with 14 bases between them. The chain's CDR3 is CASSLASLADYEQYF. DNA for the CDR3: TGCGCCAGCAGCTTGGCCTCTCTAGCAGATTACGAGCAGTACTTC.

This chain joins TRBV10-1 and TRBJ1-3; D gene unclear. The CDR3 has 13 residues. Germline V gene lookup returns CDR1 WNHNN and CDR2 SYGVQD (reference sequence). The V end lost 5 bases, the J end lost 1 base, and 6 bases lay between the germline ends. CDR3 region: CASSPGSGNTIYF. For the CDR3, the DNA is TGCGCCAGCAGTCCGGGTTCTGGAAACACCATATATTTT.

This clone was counted a single time. CDR3 sequence reads: CASSPRFYQPQHF. Written as DNA, the CDR3 is TGTGCCAGCAGCCCGAGGTTCTATCAGCCCCAGCATTTT. The chain recombines TRBV6-1 with TRBJ1-5; D uncertain. Germline V gene sequence: CDR1 MNHNS, CDR2 SASEGT. The V and J ends lost 6 bases and 5 bases respectively, with 11 bases between them. The CDR3 contains 13 residues.